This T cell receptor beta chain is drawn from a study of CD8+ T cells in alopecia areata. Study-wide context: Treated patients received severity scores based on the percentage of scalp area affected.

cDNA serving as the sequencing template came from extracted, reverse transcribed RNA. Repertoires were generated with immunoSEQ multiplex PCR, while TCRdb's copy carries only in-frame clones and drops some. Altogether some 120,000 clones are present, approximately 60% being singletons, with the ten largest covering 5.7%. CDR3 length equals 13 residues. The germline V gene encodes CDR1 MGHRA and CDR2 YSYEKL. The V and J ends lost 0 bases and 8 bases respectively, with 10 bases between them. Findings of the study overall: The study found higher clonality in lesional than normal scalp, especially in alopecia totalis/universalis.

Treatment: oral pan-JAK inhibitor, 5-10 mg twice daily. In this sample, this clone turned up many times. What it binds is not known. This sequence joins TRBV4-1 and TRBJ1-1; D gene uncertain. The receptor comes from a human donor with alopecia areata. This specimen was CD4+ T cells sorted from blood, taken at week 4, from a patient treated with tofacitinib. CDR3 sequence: CASSQDVGREAFF. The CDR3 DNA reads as TGCGCCAGCAGCCAAGATGTGGGAAGAGAAGCTTTCTTT.